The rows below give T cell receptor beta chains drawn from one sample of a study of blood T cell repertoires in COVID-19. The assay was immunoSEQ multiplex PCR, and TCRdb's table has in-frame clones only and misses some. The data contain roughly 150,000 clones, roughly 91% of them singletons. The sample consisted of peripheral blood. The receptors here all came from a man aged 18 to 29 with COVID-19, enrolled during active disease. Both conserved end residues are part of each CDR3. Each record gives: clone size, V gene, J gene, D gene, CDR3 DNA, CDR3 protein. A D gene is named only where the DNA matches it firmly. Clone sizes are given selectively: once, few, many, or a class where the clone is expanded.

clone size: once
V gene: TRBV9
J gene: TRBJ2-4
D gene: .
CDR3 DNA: TGTGCCAGCAGCGTAGGTCCCGCCGGAAACATTCAGTACTTC
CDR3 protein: CASSVGPAGNIQYF

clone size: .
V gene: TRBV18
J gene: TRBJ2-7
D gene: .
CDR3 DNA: TGTGCCAGCTCACCACCCCCCAGTCCTCAGGACGAGCAGTACTTC
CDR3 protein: CASSPPPSPQDEQYF

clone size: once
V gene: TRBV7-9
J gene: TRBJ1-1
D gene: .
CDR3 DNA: TGTGCCAGCAGCTTAGTCGTTTATGAAGCTTTCTTT
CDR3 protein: CASSLVVYEAFF

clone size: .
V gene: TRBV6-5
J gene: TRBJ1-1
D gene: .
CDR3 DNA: TGTGCCAGCAGTTACGGGGTGGAACGGGGGAAAGCTTTCTTT
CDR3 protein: CASSYGVERGKAFF

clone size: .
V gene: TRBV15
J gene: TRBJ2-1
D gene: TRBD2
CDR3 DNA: TGTGCCACCAGCCCCCAAGGCGCTAGCGGGATGAATGAGCAGTTCTTC
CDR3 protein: CATSPQGASGMNEQFF

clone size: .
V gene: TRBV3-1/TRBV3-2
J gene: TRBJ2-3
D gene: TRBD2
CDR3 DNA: TGTGCCAGCAGCCAAGGTACTAGCGGGTCTTTGTATTTT
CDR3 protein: CASSQGTSGSLYF

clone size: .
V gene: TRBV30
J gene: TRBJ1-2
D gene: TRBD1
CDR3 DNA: TGTGCCTGGAGTCAGGGACAGGAAGCTAACTATGGCTACACCTTC
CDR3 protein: CAWSQGQEANYGYTF

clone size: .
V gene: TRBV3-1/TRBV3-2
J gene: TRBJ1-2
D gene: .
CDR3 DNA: TGTGCCAGCAGCCAAGCTGGGGACAAGGGCTATGGCTACACCTTC
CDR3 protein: CASSQAGDKGYGYTF

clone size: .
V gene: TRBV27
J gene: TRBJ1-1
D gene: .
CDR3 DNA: TGTGCCAGCAGTTTTGGGACTAACACTGAAGCTTTCTTT
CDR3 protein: CASSFGTNTEAFF

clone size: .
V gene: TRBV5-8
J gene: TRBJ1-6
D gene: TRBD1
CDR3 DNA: TGTGCCAGCAGCCTTCCGGGACAGGGGTATTCACCCCTCCACTTT
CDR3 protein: CASSLPGQGYSPLHF

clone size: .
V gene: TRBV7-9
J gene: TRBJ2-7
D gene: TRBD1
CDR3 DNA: TGTGCCAGCAGCTTAGGGGGACAGGGCCCCTACGAGCAGTACTTC
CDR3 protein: CASSLGGQGPYEQYF

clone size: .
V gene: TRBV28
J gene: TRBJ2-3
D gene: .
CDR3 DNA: TGTGCCAGCGGAGTAGCAGGGATAGGCACAGATACGCAGTATTTT
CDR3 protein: CASGVAGIGTDTQYF

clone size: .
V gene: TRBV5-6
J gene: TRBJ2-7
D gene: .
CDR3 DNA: TGTGCCAGCAGCTTGGGGAGGGGCGAGCAGTACTTC
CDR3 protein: CASSLGRGEQYF

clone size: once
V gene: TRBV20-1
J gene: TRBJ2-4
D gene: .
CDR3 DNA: TGCAGTGCTAGTGGGGCAGGGGAGTTGGTAGCCAAAAACATTCAGTACTTC
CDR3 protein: CSASGAGELVAKNIQYF

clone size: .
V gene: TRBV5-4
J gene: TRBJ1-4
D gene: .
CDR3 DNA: TGTGCCAGCAGCTTGGACAGATTAAATGAAAAACTGCTTTTT
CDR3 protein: CASSLDRLNEKLLF

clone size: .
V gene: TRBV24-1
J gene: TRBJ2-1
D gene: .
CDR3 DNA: TGTGCCACCAGTGATTTCTCAGGGCCGAGTGAGCAGTTCTTC
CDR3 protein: CATSDFSGPSEQFF

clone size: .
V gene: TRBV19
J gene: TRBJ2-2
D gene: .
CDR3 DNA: TGTGCCAGTAGTATTGTCAGGGCGAACACCGGGGAGCTGTTTTTT
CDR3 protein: CASSIVRANTGELFF

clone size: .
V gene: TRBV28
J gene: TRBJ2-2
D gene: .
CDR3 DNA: TGTGCCAGCAGTTGGAGGGCCGGGGAGCTGTTTTTT
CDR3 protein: CASSWRAGELFF

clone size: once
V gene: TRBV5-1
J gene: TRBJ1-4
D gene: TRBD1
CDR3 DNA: TGCGCCAGCAGCACGGGACAGGCGGAAGAAAAACTGTTTTTT
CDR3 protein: CASSTGQAEEKLFF

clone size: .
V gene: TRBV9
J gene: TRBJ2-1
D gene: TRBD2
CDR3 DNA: TGTGCCAGCAGCGTAGGGTTAGCGGGAGGTTACAATGAGCAGTTCTTC
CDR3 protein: CASSVGLAGGYNEQFF

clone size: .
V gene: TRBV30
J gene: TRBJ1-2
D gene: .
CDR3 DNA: TGTGCCTGGAGTGTAACTTTGGACTATGGCTACACCTTC
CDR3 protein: CAWSVTLDYGYTF

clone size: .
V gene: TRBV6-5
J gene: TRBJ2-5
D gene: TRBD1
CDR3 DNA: TGTGCCAGCAGTTACTCCCGGGACAGGGGGCAAGAGACCCAGTACTTC
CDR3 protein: CASSYSRDRGQETQYF

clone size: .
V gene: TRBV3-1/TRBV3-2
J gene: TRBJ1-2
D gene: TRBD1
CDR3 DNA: TGTGCCAGCTGGGACAGGGAAGATGGCTACACCTTC
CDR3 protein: CASWDREDGYTF

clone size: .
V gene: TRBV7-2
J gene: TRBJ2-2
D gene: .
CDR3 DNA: TGTGCCAGCAGCTTATCGGGCCAAGTCACCGGGGAGTTGTTTTTT
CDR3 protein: CASSLSGQVTGELFF

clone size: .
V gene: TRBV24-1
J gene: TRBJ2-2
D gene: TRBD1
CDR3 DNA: TGTGCCACCAGTGATTCCGGGACAGGGATTGGCGGGGAGCTGTTTTTT
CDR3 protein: CATSDSGTGIGGELFF

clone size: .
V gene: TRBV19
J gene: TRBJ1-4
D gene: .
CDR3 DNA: TGTGCCACCGCTCTAGGGACACTCAATGAAAAACTGCTTTTT
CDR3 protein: CATALGTLNEKLLF

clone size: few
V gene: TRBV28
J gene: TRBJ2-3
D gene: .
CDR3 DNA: TGTGCCAGCCGAAGGGCCAGGGTACACACAGATACGCAGTATTTT
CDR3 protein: CASRRARVHTDTQYF

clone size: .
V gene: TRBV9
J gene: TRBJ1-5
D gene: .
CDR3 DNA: TGTGCCAGCAGCGTGGGGGGTCTTGAGAATCAGCCCCAGCATTTT
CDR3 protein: CASSVGGLENQPQHF

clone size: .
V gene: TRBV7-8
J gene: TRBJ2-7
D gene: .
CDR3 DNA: TGTGCCAGCAGCCGCCGACTTGACCCGACGTACTTC
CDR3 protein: CASSRRLDPTYF

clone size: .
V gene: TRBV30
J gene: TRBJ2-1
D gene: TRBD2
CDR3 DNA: TGTGCCTGGAGTGCCCTGACTAGCAAGAGCTACAATGAGCAGTTCTTC
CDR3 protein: CAWSALTSKSYNEQFF

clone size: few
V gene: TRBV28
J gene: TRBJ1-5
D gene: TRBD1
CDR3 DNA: TGTGCCAGCAGTTTATGGGGGGACAGGGTCCTTGGTGGAAATCAGCCCCAGCATTTT
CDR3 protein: CASSLWGDRVLGGNQPQHF